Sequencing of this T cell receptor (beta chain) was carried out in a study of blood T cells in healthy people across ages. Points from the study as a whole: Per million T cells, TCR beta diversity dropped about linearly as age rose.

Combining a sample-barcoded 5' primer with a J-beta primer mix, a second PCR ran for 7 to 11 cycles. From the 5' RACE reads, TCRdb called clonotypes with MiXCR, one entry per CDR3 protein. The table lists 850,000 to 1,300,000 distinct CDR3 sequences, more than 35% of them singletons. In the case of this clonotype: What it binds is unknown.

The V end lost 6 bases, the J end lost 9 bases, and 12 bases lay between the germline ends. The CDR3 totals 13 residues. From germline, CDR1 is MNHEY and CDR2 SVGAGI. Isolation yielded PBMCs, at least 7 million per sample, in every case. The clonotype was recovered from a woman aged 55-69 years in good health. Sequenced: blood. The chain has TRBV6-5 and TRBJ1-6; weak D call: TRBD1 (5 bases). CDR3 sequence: CASREGTASPLHF. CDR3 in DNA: TGTGCCAGCAGAGAAGGGACCGCTTCACCCCTCCACTTT.